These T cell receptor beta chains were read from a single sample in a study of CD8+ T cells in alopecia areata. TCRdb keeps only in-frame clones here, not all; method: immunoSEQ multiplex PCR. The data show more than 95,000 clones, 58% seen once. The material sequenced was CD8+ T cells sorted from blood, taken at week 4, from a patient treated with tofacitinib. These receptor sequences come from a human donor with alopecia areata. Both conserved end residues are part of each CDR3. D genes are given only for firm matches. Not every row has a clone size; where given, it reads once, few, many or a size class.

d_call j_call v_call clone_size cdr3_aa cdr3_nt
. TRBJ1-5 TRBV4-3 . CASSQDAGGQPQHF TGCGCCAGCAGCCAAGATGCGGGGGGACAGCCCCAGCATTTT
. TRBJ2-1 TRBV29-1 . CSVATGSSYNEQFF TGCAGCGTCGCTACAGGTAGCTCCTACAATGAGCAGTTCTTC
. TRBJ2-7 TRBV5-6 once CASSLAGHLYEQYF TGTGCCAGCAGCTTGGCGGGACACCTCTACGAGCAGTACTTC
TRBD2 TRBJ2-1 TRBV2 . CASRATSGNYNEQFF TGTGCCAGCAGAGCCACTAGCGGCAACTACAATGAGCAGTTCTTC
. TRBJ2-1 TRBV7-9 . CASSSNGGFNAFF TGTGCCAGCAGCTCTAATGGGGGATTCAACGCGTTCTTC
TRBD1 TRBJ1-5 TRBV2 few CASSVGTGVSNQPQHF TGTGCCAGCAGTGTTGGGACAGGCGTAAGCAATCAGCCCCAGCATTTT
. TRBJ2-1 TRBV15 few CATSGLKVRNEQFF TGTGCCACCAGCGGGTTGAAAGTCCGCAATGAGCAGTTCTTC
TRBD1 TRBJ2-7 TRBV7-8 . CASSHYAAGTGLLYEQYF TGTGCCAGCAGCCACTACGCCGCCGGGACAGGACTTCTCTACGAGCAGTACTTC
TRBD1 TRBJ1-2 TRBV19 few CASGNRGGYTF TGTGCCAGTGGCAACAGGGGTGGCTACACCTTC
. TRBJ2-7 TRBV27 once CASSLDQAYEQYF TGTGCCAGCAGTTTAGACCAAGCCTACGAGCAGTACTTC
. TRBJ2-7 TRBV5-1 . CASSPGAETYEQYF TGCGCCAGCAGCCCGGGGGCAGAAACCTACGAGCAGTACTTC